This T cell receptor (beta chain) was sequenced for a study of cytomegalovirus exposure and HLA in healthy donors (dated by TCRdb to 2015 to 2018). At the level of the whole study: In an earlier analysis of 450 to 750 of the donors, under 300 Gb of sequence data and 95 million to 130 million unique TCR beta sequences from about 179 million T cells were reported. An early release that covered some 640 HLA-typed donors contained about 300 gigabases of sequencing data and 70 million to 100 million unique TCR sequences. Of the roughly 420 genotyped donors, 81% were placed in the genetic ancestry cluster associated with self-reported Caucasian donors. The study was designed to test whether signatures of past pathogen exposure could be identified by cataloging public T cell receptors. The T cell repertoires of 550 to 850 subjects were profiled by immunosequencing and related to cytomegalovirus serostatus. In addition to the first cohort of about 650 subjects, a separate validation cohort of over 90 different subjects was used. The study combined high-throughput TCR immunosequencing, statistical association of individual TCRs with disease status, and machine learning to predict cytomegalovirus infection status. A later analysis re-analyzed previously published TCR beta repertoires from 666 donors and added high-resolution HLA genotyping to study TCR occurrence patterns. Rather than using new phenotypic data, the later analysis identified candidate immune exposures from TCR beta sequences and from how often those sequences occurred across donors. In an earlier analysis of roughly 600 of the donors, high-throughput TCR beta sequencing was used to judge whether each TCR beta V gene segment behaved as functional or pseudogenic. Alongside the repertoire data, information on donor age, sex, ethnicity and CMV serostatus was compiled. In a later genetic analysis, genome-wide SNP genotypes for about three fifths of the 666 donors were used, and that subset was treated as a discovery cohort. Every discovery cohort repertoire had been produced on one sequencing platform. Class I and class II HLA loci were covered by the typing at four-digit resolution. Typing coverage varied by locus: roughly 620-640 donors for A, B, C, DRB1 and DQB1; approximately 520 for DQA1; more than 600 for DPA1; fewer than 480 for DPB1. A handful of DR-DQ haplotypes were handled as single units for association and clustering because linkage in the cohort was strong. Among some 410 genotyped donors of the cohort, an average of 235,054 unique TCR beta nucleotide sequences were sequenced per donor, roughly 18% of them non-productive. General study outcomes and caveats: For the cohort, immune exposure information was limited to CMV serostatus. A total of about 150 TCR beta chains were listed by the study as associated with cytomegalovirus. Specific HLA alleles were associated with roughly 17,000 TCR beta sequences at a false discovery rate of 0.05 in a later analysis. In vitro tests confirmed that three of the cytomegalovirus-associated TCR beta chains recognize cytomegalovirus antigens. Because the 87-base-pair reads could not distinguish some IMGT-functional V segments, including TRBV6-2 and TRBV6-3, those segments were excluded. In a later analysis, the rate of TCR association differed among HLA loci, with DRB1 alleles having the most associated TCRs and HLA-C alleles having the fewest. According to a later genetic analysis, donors in an Asian-associated ancestry cluster had fewer N-insertions in productive TCRs than the approximately 710-donor mean. Cytomegalovirus status was reported to be diagnosed by the classifier with high specificity and sensitivity in both the original and validation cohorts. Linkage disequilibrium might explain the correlated functional status among segregating V segments, but an unknown experimental factor could not be excluded. According to a later analysis, most CMV-associated TCR beta chains appeared to be HLA-restricted, and the HLA associations seemed to be driven largely by CMV exposure. Broadly in line with IMGT annotations, most TCR beta V segments showed up in productive rearrangements about 90% or about 30% of the time in an earlier analysis of 587 of the donors. The presence/absence analyses assumed that sequencing depth was roughly uniform across donors, and that assumption may not be true. Most TCR sequences were seen in very few donors, while some public TCRs were found in many individuals. It was suggested by the authors that the approach could potentially be generalized to other disease states and immunological phenotypes. A further reported finding was that TCR beta sequences accurately predicted the HLA-A and HLA-B alleles for most subjects in the first cohort. An association between a missense DCLRE1C variant and V-gene and J-gene trimming of TCR beta chains was found in a later genetic analysis and replicated in an independent cohort. In a later analysis, several top co-occurrence clusters were reported to appear linked to parvovirus B19, influenza, CMV and Epstein-Barr virus. Strong co-occurrence of HLA alleles, especially DR and DQ, made assigning TCR associations to individual alleles difficult. Because counts were too low, about 18 rarely observed V segments, including chromosome 9 orphons, were excluded from the earlier analysis of 587 of the donors. In a later analysis, HLA-associated TCR beta chains showed more clonal expansion and lower generation probabilities than non-associated chains that were equally common. Because some donors lacked HLA typing at each locus, the association tests relied only on the typed subset. The cohort was sequenced for TCR beta chains only, and without alpha or paired-chain data the features that could be detected were limited. A group of highly shared sequence variants was considered likely to be a technical artifact of the sequencing pipeline.

With regard to this clone: The antigen this receptor binds is unknown.

CDR1 is given as SGHRS and CDR2 as YFSETQ, both from the germline V gene. The junction shows trimming of 2 bases on V and 0 bases on J, and the gene matches do not reach 7 bases of it. The CDR3 contains 16 residues, cysteine and phenylalanine counted. The retained sequence is limited to the CDR3, 48 bases, with the frame set at the first base. Libraries were made using the immunoSEQ multiplex PCR assay. A mixture of 60 forward primers for TCR Vbeta segments and 13 reverse primers for TCR Jbeta segments was used in the multiplex PCR. The CDR3 region of rearranged TCR beta genes was amplified from genomic DNA with a multiplex PCR assay. The Illumina HiSeq System was used to sequence the amplified TCR beta libraries as 87-base-pair reads. On the study's bioinformatics: Across the roughly 670 repertoires, a later analysis counted 80 million or so unique TCR beta chains, around 11 million of which were shared by at least two donors. Raw reads were error-corrected and collapsed into unique sequences with a nearest-neighbor algorithm that merged closely related sequences to remove PCR and sequencing errors. Alignment of CDR3 sequences to IMGT reference sequences was used to assign V, D and J gene segments. For a sequence to be retained, a match of at least six nucleotides was required to both a V gene segment and a J gene segment. A rearrangement counted as productive if the CDR3 had no stop codons and remained in frame with V and J, and every other rearrangement counted as non-productive. CDR3 was defined by IMGT convention, running from the second conserved V-encoded cysteine to the conserved J-encoded phenylalanine. Sequences without an unambiguous match to a single V gene segment were excluded from the earlier analysis of 500 to 700 of the donors. In an earlier analysis of roughly 500 of the donors, V segments were called functional above 56.7% productive rearrangements and were called segregating when the between-donor standard deviation exceeded 5%. A statistical classification framework was developed to diagnose cytomegalovirus status using the catalog of TCR beta chain sequences. In a later analysis, V and J genes were assigned by comparing TCR nucleotide sequences against IMGT/GENE-DB human TR gene sequences. The TCRdist pipeline was used in a later analysis to assign CDR3 sequences and most-parsimonious VDJ recombination scenarios. A later analysis defined each TCR beta chain by its CDR3 amino acid sequence plus V-gene family, and excluded reads lacking a unique V-gene family. In a later analysis, 450 to 600 highly shared, low-generation-probability nucleotide sequences were removed to address suspected cross-contamination and a sequencing artifact. In a later analysis, a clonal expansion index for each public chain was calculated from normalized within-repertoire ranks of inferred template counts. A later analysis computed generation probabilities with a VDJ recombination model fitted to out-of-frame rearrangements, and checked the results against IGoR. In a later analysis, hypergeometric tests were used to score TCR-TCR, TCR-HLA and TCR-CMV co-occurrence, with a repertoire-size bias correction applied to TCR pairs. To estimate false discovery rates, a later analysis permuted the HLA or CMV assignments 20 times. In a later analysis, co-occurring TCRs were grouped with DBSCAN, and TCRdist sequence similarity was added when clustering was performed within HLA-allele-positive subsets. Repertoires with fewer than 30,000 or more than 120,000 public chains, plus five repertoires with anomalous nucleotide sharing, were excluded from co-occurrence clustering. TCRdb stores this immuneACCESS table with in-frame sequences only. Part of the clones is absent; in the studies checked, under half of the shortfall reflects unresolved V genes, and no reason is known for the rest. V and J calls and clone size are those listed in that table; D and trimming were worked out from the DNA. This sample's listing comprises about 140,000 clones. Approximately 2% of the sample is held by the ten biggest clonotypes.

The cohort was made up of hundreds of healthy bone marrow donors. Cohort members were all nominally healthy when sampled, although unrecorded immune exposures were likely present. The donor was CMV seronegative and belonged to the group of approximately 320 seronegative cohort members. Each donor provided a peripheral blood sample, and peripheral blood mononuclear cells were used for TCR beta sequencing. Genomic DNA extraction from the blood cell samples was performed with the Qiagen DNeasy Blood Extraction Kit. Source material: PBMCs. This receptor was identified in a woman aged 18 to 35 in good health and CMV-seronegative. In this chain, TRBV5-1 is recombined with TRBJ2-5, and 7 junctional nucleotides match TRBD1. The nucleotides are TGCGCCAGCAGCTTACTACAGGGGTCGTACCAAGAGACCCAGTACTTC. Protein translation: CASSLLQGSYQETQYF.